The 18 T cell receptor beta chains below all came from one sample that was sequenced in a study of CD8+ T cells in alopecia areata. It was cDNA, reverse transcribed from extracted RNA, that served as the sequencing template. Method: immunoSEQ multiplex PCR; TCRdb's copy keeps in-frame clones and lacks some. The table has under 250,000 clones, around three fifths seen once. Sequenced: CD8+ T cells sorted from blood. The receptors here all came from a human donor in good health.

The J gene is TRBJ2-1, the V gene TRBV29-1; no reliable D call. V gave up 5 bases and J gave up 8 bases, with 13 bases separating them. This CDR3 is built from 12 residues. Germline CDR1 reads SQVTM; CDR2 reads ANQGSEA. The CDR3 bases are TGCAGCGTTCGCCTCCCCCTGGATGAGCAGTTCTTC. This encodes CSVRLPLDEQFF.

The V gene is TRBV27, the J gene TRBJ2-2, with no clear D. Per the germline V gene, CDR1 is MNHEY and CDR2 is SMNVEV (reference sequence). The CDR3 length is 16 residues. V was shortened by 2 bases and J by 4 bases, with 14 bases between the two germline ends. For the CDR3, the DNA is TGTGCCAGCAGTTTAGTCGGGCCATGGGGCACCGGGGAGCTGTTTTTT. Residues: CASSLVGPWGTGELFF.

CDR3 DNA: TGTGCCAGCAGCTTGGGGGCAGGGAACGAGCAGTACTTC. This translates into CASSLGAGNEQYF. V gene TRBV5-6 combines with J gene TRBJ2-7, with a possible D match to TRBD1 (5 bases). CDR1 is SGHDT, CDR2 YYEEEE, per germline. The V and J ends lost 0 bases and 5 bases respectively, with 9 bases between them. The CDR3 has 13 amino acids. Looking up the rest from reference TRBV5-6 and TRBJ2-7 gives the full variable domain: DAGVTQSPTHLIKTRGQQVTLRCSPKSGHDTVSWYQQALGQGPQFIFQYYEEEERQRGNFPDRFSGHQFPNYSSELNVNALLLGDSALYLCASSLGAGNEQYFGPGTRLTVT.

The genes are TRBV15 and TRBJ2-1, with 10 positions matching TRBD2. The CDR3 spans 16 residues. CDR1 and CDR2 (germline): LNHNV, YYDKDF (reference sequence). J gave up 5 bases and V 0 bases, and 4 bases lay outside the gene matches. CDR3: CATSRDLAGDHNEQFF. For the CDR3, the DNA is TGTGCCACCAGCAGAGATCTAGCGGGGGATCACAATGAGCAGTTCTTC.

The V and J genes are TRBV5-1 and TRBJ1-2, with 9 bases matching TRBD1. Trimming cost V 3 bases and J 6 bases; bases outside gene matches: 3. Germline-derived CDR1 and CDR2 are SGHRS and YFSETQ. This CDR3 is built from 13 residues. The CDR3 spells CASSSRQGDGYTF. CDR3 DNA: TGCGCCAGCAGCTCCCGACAGGGGGATGGCTACACCTTC.

This clone was observed a handful of times. The chain employs TRBV27 and TRBJ2-4; TRBD1 matches 7 bases. Per germline, CDR1 MNHEY and CDR2 SMNVEV (reference sequence). V dropped 5 bases and J dropped 2; count of bases not matched to a gene: 6. CDR3 size: 15 residues. The CDR3: CASSPGTAPKNIQYF. In DNA form, the CDR3 reads TGTGCCAGCAGTCCCGGGACAGCCCCCAAAAACATTCAGTACTTC.

The genes are TRBV11-2 and TRBJ2-1; no definite D call. This CDR3 has 15 residues. Germline lookup yields CDR1 SGHAT and CDR2 FQNNGV. Trimming stripped 4 bases from V and 1 base from J, with 11 bases between. In DNA, the CDR3 is TGTGCCAGCAGCTCCTTCCAGGAATCCTACAATGAGCAGTTCTTC. It codes for CASSSFQESYNEQFF.

V usage is TRBV29-1 and J usage is TRBJ1-1; D possibly corresponds to TRBD1 (6 bases). The CDR3 runs to 16 residues. The ends were cut back, 7 bases at V and 5 bases at J, with 26 bases in the middle. Germline CDR1 SQVTM, CDR2 ANQGSEA. DNA for the CDR3: TGCAGCGCCGAGAGGATGGGGGGCGCGGCAAATACTGAAGCTTTCTTT. It is translated as CSAERMGGAANTEAFF.

The count of this clone is one. As DNA, the CDR3 is TGTGCCAGCAGTGTCTCGTTCGAGAATGATGGCTACACCTTC. It translates to CASSVSFENDGYTF. The chain employs TRBV2 and TRBJ1-2; D is unresolved. V lost 4 bases, J lost 6 bases, and 15 bases lay in between. CDR1 is SNHLY and CDR2 is FYNNEI in the germline V gene. The CDR3 loop spans 14 amino acids.

There are a few counts of this clone. The rearrangement links TRBV19 to TRBJ2-3, with TRBD2 matching 9 bases. The germline CDR1 and CDR2 sequences are LNHDA and SQIVND (reference sequence). The CDR3 covers 16 residues. After removal of 4 bases from V and 6 bases from J, the junction contained 11 bases not matched to a gene. In DNA, the CDR3 is TGTGCCAGTAGTACAAGCGGGGGGCGCTTGGAGGATACGCAGTATTTT. Protein sequence: CASSTSGGRLEDTQYF.

This clone occurred once. The chain has TRBV7-9 and TRBJ2-2; tentative D call: TRBD1 (5 bases). Germline loops: CDR1 SEHNR, CDR2 FQNEAQ (reference sequence). CDR3 length: 11 residues. V shed 5 bases and J shed 10 bases, with 8 bases lying between them. The CDR3 DNA sequence: TGTGCCAGCAGCGCCAGGGAGGAGCTGTTTTTT. Protein sequence: CASSAREELFF. The full variable domain, rest sourced from reference TRBV7-9 and TRBJ2-2, is DTGVSQNPRHKITKRGQNVTFRCDPISEHNRLYWYRQTLGQGPEFLTYFQNEAQLEKSRLLSDRFSAERPKGSFSTLEIQRTEQGDSAMYLCASSAREELFFGEGSRLTVL.

The chain combines TRBV2 with TRBJ2-3, with D tentatively TRBD1 or TRBD2 (5 bases each). V was cut by 8 bases and J by 3 bases, with 15 bases left in between. Per germline, CDR1 SNHLY and CDR2 FYNNEI. The length of the CDR3 is 14 residues. Here the CDR3 DNA reads TGTGCCAGCGGGGGTTCTACAGGAACAGATACGCAGTATTTT. This encodes CASGGSTGTDTQYF.

Only a few counts were recorded for this clone. The rearrangement links TRBV29-1 to TRBJ2-1, with D possibly being TRBD2 (5 bases). Trimming cost V 7 bases and J 1 base, with 14 bases left between them. Germline CDR1 is SQVTM and CDR2 is ANQGSEA. The CDR3 is 14 residues long. CDR3 coding DNA: TGCAGCGCGATACTAGTTCCATCCTACAATGAGCAGTTCTTC. It codes for CSAILVPSYNEQFF.

The sample holds a few counts of this clone. The V and J genes are TRBV7-9 and TRBJ1-2; a possible D gene is TRBD1 (5 bases). Trimming pared 1 base from V and 6 bases from J, leaving 6 bases between. The CDR3 runs 12 residues. Germline V gene lookup returns CDR1 SEHNR and CDR2 FQNEAQ (reference sequence). The CDR3 bases are TGTGCCAGCAGCTTAGAGGGGAATGGCTACACCTTC. It translates to CASSLEGNGYTF.

This clone appeared a few times. This chain connects TRBV27 to TRBJ2-7; maybe TRBD2 (6 bases). This CDR3 is 15 amino acids long. V lost 7 bases and J lost 7, with 23 bases in between. Germline CDR1 MNHEY, CDR2 SMNVEV (reference sequence). The CDR3 coding sequence is TGTGCCAGCACCCTCTCGGGGGTTCAAAATGAGGAGCAGTACTTC. Protein sequence: CASTLSGVQNEEQYF.

This rearrangement joins TRBV27 to TRBJ2-7, with 8 bases matching TRBD2. V lost 5 bases and J lost 1; bases outside the gene matches: 13. This CDR3 has 17 amino acids. The germline CDR1 and CDR2 sequences are MNHEY and SMNVEV (reference sequence). Here the CDR3 DNA reads TGTGCCAGCAGTCCCCGGGGGGAGCGGGGGCCTTCCTACGAGCAGTACTTC. This sequence encodes CASSPRGERGPSYEQYF.

This clone occurred a few times. This chain connects TRBV20-1 to TRBJ1-1; D is unresolved. V lost 0 bases to trimming and J lost 9 bases, with 2 bases between them. The CDR3 loop spans 9 amino acids. CDR1 is DFQATT and CDR2 is SNEGSKA in the germline V gene (reference sequence). The CDR3 sequence: CSARDKAFF. The CDR3 coding sequence is TGCAGTGCTAGAGATAAAGCTTTCTTT.

This chain uses TRBV4-1 with TRBJ1-2, with no clear D. The CDR3 runs 14 residues. CDR1 is MGHRA, CDR2 YSYEKL, per germline. The V and J ends lost 0 bases and 13 bases respectively, with 18 bases between them. The CDR3 spells CASSQDLATFFSTF. CDR3 in DNA: TGCGCCAGCAGCCAAGATTTGGCCACCTTCTTCTCCACCTTC.